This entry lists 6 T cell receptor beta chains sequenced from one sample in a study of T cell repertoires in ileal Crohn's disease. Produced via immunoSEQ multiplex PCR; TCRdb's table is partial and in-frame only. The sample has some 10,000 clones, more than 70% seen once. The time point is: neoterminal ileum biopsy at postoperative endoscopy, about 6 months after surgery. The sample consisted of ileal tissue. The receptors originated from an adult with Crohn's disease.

CDR3 sequence: CASSGEGDTEAFF. Written as DNA, the CDR3 is TGTGCCAGCAGCGGGGAAGGGGACACTGAAGCTTTCTTT. The V call is TRBV5-8, the J call TRBJ1-1; D might be TRBD1 (5 bases). The CDR3 sequence is 13 residues long. V lost 4 bases to trimming and J lost 3 bases, with 10 bases between them. The germline gives CDR1 SGHTS, CDR2 YDEGEE.

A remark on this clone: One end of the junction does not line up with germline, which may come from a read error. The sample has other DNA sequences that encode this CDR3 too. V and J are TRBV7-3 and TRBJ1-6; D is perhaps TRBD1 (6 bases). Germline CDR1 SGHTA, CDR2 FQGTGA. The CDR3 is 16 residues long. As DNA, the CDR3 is TGTGCCAGCAGCTTCAGCGGCAGGGGAAAGAATTCCCCCCTCCACTTT. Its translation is CASSFSGRGKNSPLHF.

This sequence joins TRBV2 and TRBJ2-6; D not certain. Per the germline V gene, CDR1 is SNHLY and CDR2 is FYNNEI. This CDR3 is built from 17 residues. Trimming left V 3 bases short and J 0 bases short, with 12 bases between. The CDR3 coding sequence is TGTGCCAGCAGTGATAACGATCCCGGCTCTGGGGCCAACGTCCTGACTTTC. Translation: CASSDNDPGSGANVLTF.

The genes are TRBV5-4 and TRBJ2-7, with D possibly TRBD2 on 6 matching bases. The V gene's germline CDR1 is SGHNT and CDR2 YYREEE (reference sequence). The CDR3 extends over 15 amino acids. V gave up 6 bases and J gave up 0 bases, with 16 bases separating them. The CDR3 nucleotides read TGTGCCAGCACTCGTAACGGGGGAAGCTCCTACGAGCAGTACTTC. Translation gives CASTRNGGSSYEQYF.

For the CDR3, the DNA is TGTGCCAGCAGCCTCCGGACAGGGGGCATAGGCAATCAGCCCCAGCATTTT. It yields the protein CASSLRTGGIGNQPQHF. This chain connects TRBV7-2 to TRBJ1-5; TRBD1 aligns across 11 bases. Germline V gene data show CDR1 as SGHTA and CDR2 as FQGNSA. The length of the CDR3 is 17 residues. Losses at the gene ends were 5 bases for V and 2 bases for J; bases not matched to a gene: 8.

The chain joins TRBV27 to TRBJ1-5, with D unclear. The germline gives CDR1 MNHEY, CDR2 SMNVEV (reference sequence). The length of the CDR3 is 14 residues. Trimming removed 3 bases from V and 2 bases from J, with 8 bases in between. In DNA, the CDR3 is TGTGCCAGCAGTTTTTCGGTTGGCAATCAGCCCCAGCATTTT. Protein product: CASSFSVGNQPQHF.